The present entry profiles one T cell receptor beta chain with its context. Its binding antigen is unknown. It has no much larger one-base neighbor in the sample; base qualities were not kept. TCRbeta CDR3 regions were amplified from genomic DNA by means of the immunoSEQ Assay, a bias-controlled multiplex PCR. For the original study's pipeline: Nucleated cell counts per sample were estimated from amplification of reference gene primers within the assay. Sequence reads were collapsed and filtered to measure the absolute abundance of every unique TCRbeta CDR3 rearrangement. For each sample, productive Simpson clonality was calculated as the square root of Simpson's diversity index over productive rearrangements. TCRdb stores this immuneACCESS table with in-frame sequences only. Part of the clones is absent; in the studies checked, under half of the shortfall reflects unresolved V genes, and no reason is known for the rest. The DNA was the basis for D and trimming; V, J and clone size are from that table. The sample contains over 400,000 clones, 80% to 90% of them found a single time. Approximately 1.4% of the sample lies in the top ten.

The data are from a study of blood T cell repertoires in COVID-19 (TCRdb year 2020). Some background on the complete study: The collaborator samples originated in the United States, Italy and Spain and spanned the acute and convalescent phases of COVID-19. The prospective study material was composed of cDNA or gDNA derived from T cells, B-cell-depleted T cells, or PBMCs. Subjects who had been exposed to COVID-19, were actively infected with it, or had recovered from it provided the deeply sampled blood TCRbeta repertoires that made up the dataset. The repertoires were made available in a free public database intended to serve as a resource for research on the immune response to SARS-CoV-2. The samples were drawn from the first 160 participants of the ongoing ImmuneRACE study and from some 1,300 subjects provided by 6 global collaborators. Sample metadata almost always included a de-identified subject ID, COVID-19 status, age in years and sex. HLA class I and class II types, where available, came from metadata supplied by the sample provider rather than from assay-based typing.

Whole blood was collected in K2EDTA tubes by collaborating institutions according to the institutions' own protocols. Collaborator samples were shipped for TCRbeta analysis as frozen whole blood, isolated PBMCs, or DNA extracted from either sample type. Germline trimming: 8 bases from V, 4 bases from J; junction bases outside gene matches: 6. Reading from cysteine to phenylalanine, the CDR3 counts 13 amino acids. The kept DNA is CDR3 alone, 39 bases in frame from the first base. From a lookup of the germline V gene (reference sequence), CDR1 and CDR2 are LNHDA and SQIVND. What the authors observed across the whole study: How much clinical and demographic metadata was included differed by source and by participant, and the metadata was provided uncurated.

The TCR was taken from a woman aged 30 to 39 with active or convalescent COVID-19. This sequence uses TRBV19 and TRBJ1-1; TRBD1 agrees with 8 junctional bases. Sequencing used peripheral blood. Here the CDR3 is given as CASDRGVVTEAFF. The sequenced DNA is TGTGCCAGTGACAGGGGAGTCGTCACTGAAGCTTTCTTT.